This entry describes one TCR beta chain. The antigen remains undetermined. These data are taken from a study of cytomegalovirus exposure and HLA in healthy donors. Whole-study results and caveats: Associated with cytomegalovirus, according to the listing, were around 160 TCR beta chains.

60 Vbeta and 13 Jbeta primers were used in PCR. Libraries were prepared by immunoSEQ multiplex PCR; TCRdb keeps only in-frame clonotypes and omits some of them. The sample comprises about 210,000 clones, about 75% of which are singletons, and less than 2% rests with the top ten. This CDR3 region has 13 residues. Germline V gives CDR1 MNHEY, CDR2 SVGAGI. V was cut by 0 bases and J by 6 bases, with 9 bases left in between. The sample comprised PBMCs. The chain combines TRBV6-5 with TRBJ2-7, with D possibly TRBD2 on 6 matching bases. This receptor was identified in a male donor in good health and CMV-seronegative. This chain's CDR3 is CASSYSGGGEQYF. As DNA, the CDR3 is TGTGCCAGCAGTTACTCCGGGGGAGGCGAGCAGTACTTC.